What follows are 20 T cell receptor beta chains derived from one specimen sequenced in a study of OX40 agonist ivuxolimab in advanced cancers. Sequencing was performed with immunoSEQ multiplex PCR; in TCRdb, only in-frame clones are kept and a portion is missing. The repertoire holds approximately 39,000 clones, with about 81% as singletons. The sequencing used CD4+ or CD8+ T cells sorted from blood, collected in a trial of the OX40 agonist ivuxolimab. The source of these receptors is an adult with an advanced solid tumor such as melanoma, head and neck, liver or kidney cancer.

This clone was picked up a small number of times. V usage is TRBV28 and J usage is TRBJ1-5; D remains unclear. The germline CDR1 and CDR2 sequences are MDHEN and SYDVKM. The length of the CDR3 is 15 residues. V gave up 8 bases and J gave up 2 bases, with 16 bases separating them. For the CDR3, the DNA is TGTGCCAGCGGACGCGGAGCGGGAGGCAATCAGCCCCAGCATTTT. Protein product: CASGRGAGGNQPQHF.

The CDR3 loop reads CASSLDAGYGYTF. The CDR3 nucleotides read TGTGCCAGCAGCTTAGACGCGGGCTATGGCTACACCTTC. The chain is built from TRBV11-2 and TRBJ1-2; unclear D gene. CDR3 length equals 13 residues. The germline V gene has CDR1 SGHAT and CDR2 FQNNGV. Trimming cost V 0 bases and J 4 bases, with 6 bases left between them.

The gene calls are TRBV5-4 and TRBJ2-3, with TRBD2 matching 15 bases. This CDR3 is 19 amino acids long. The trim removed 0 bases at V and 3 bases at J, leaving 8 bases unmatched. Germline-derived CDR1 and CDR2 are SGHNT and YYREEE (reference sequence). In nucleotides, the CDR3 is TGTGCCAGCAGCTTGGATATTGGGACTAGCGGGAGGCCGACAGATACGCAGTATTTT. This gives the protein CASSLDIGTSGRPTDTQYF.

This clone occurred once. The rearrangement links TRBV6-5 to TRBJ2-7, with D possibly called TRBD1 or TRBD2 (5 bases each). CDR3 length equals 14 residues. V lost 8 bases, J lost 1 base, and 15 bases lay in between. Germline CDR1 MNHEY, CDR2 SVGAGI. CDR3 in amino acids: CASHPRDASYEQYF. Written as DNA, the CDR3 is TGTGCCAGCCATCCGAGGGACGCGTCCTACGAGCAGTACTTC.

This chain connects TRBV15 to TRBJ1-2, with D maybe TRBD1 (6 bases). This CDR3 is built from 16 residues. The V gene lost 0 bases and the J gene lost 4 bases, with 15 bases spanning the gap. Germline V gene sequence: CDR1 LNHNV, CDR2 YYDKDF (reference sequence). CDR3 protein: CATSRDLVGAGYGYTF. The CDR3 DNA reads TGTGCCACCAGCAGAGATCTCGTGGGGGCTGGCTATGGCTACACCTTC. Full variable domain (outside the CDR3, taken from reference TRBV15 and TRBJ1-2): DAMVIQNPRYQVTQFGKPVTLSCSQTLNHNVMYWYQQKSSQAPKLLFHYYDKDFNNEADTPDNFQSRRPNTSFCFLDIRSPGLGDTAMYLCATSRDLVGAGYGYTFGSGTRLTVV.

The rearrangement links TRBV20-1 to TRBJ2-7; unclear D gene. V was shortened by 3 bases and J by 3 bases, with 6 bases between the two germline ends. Germline assignment: CDR1 DFQATT and CDR2 SNEGSKA (reference sequence). There are 11 residues in the CDR3. CDR3 amino acids: CSARVDYEQYF. The DNA for the CDR3 is TGCAGTGCTAGGGTGGACTACGAGCAGTACTTC.

This chain connects TRBV5-1 to TRBJ1-1; D is unresolved. The CDR3 is 14 amino acids. Germline CDR1 SGHRS, CDR2 YFSETQ. Trimming shortened V by 7 bases and J by 1 base, and 14 bases separated the two germline ends. The CDR3 DNA reads TGCGCCAGCTCGCCCGGGAATCCGAACACTGAAGCTTTCTTT. Amino acids: CASSPGNPNTEAFF. The whole variable domain, remainder taken from reference TRBV5-1 and TRBJ1-1, is KAGVTQTPRYLIKTRGQQVTLSCSPISGHRSVSWYQQTPGQGLQFLFEYFSETQRNKGNFPGRFSGRQFSNSRSEMNVSTLELGDSALYLCASSPGNPNTEAFFGQGTRLTVV.

The rearrangement uses TRBV28 and TRBJ1-2; D is undetermined. The germline V gene encodes CDR1 MDHEN and CDR2 SYDVKM. The length of the CDR3 is 11 residues. V lost 5 bases to trimming and J lost 7 bases, with 8 bases between them. CDR3 nucleotide sequence: TGTGCCAGCAGTGCCACGGCTGGCTACACCTTC. Residues: CASSATAGYTF.

This chain links TRBV5-4 with TRBJ1-1, with 7 bases aligning to TRBD1. V was pared by 4 bases and J by 5 bases, with 14 bases of the junction left unmatched. Germline lookup yields CDR1 SGHNT and CDR2 YYREEE (reference sequence). This CDR3 contains 16 residues. In DNA form, the CDR3 reads TGTGCCAGCAGCCAAGCTTTGGACTCCAGGGGGACTGAAGCTTTCTTT. Translation: CASSQALDSRGTEAFF.

This chain's CDR3 is CASSTLAGAGDTQYF. The CDR3 DNA reads TGCGCCAGCAGCACCCTAGCGGGAGCGGGGGATACGCAGTATTTT. The gene calls are TRBV5-1 and TRBJ2-3; 10 bases align to TRBD2. This CDR3 region has 15 residues. Germline CDR1 SGHRS, CDR2 YFSETQ. V was clipped by 4 bases and J by 6 bases; unmatched bases: 8. The entire variable domain, with the rest obtained from reference TRBV5-1 and TRBJ2-3, is as follows: KAGVTQTPRYLIKTRGQQVTLSCSPISGHRSVSWYQQTPGQGLQFLFEYFSETQRNKGNFPGRFSGRQFSNSRSEMNVSTLELGDSALYLCASSTLAGAGDTQYFGPGTRLTVL.

This chain uses TRBV30 with TRBJ1-1, with D uncertain. Per germline, CDR1 GTSNPN and CDR2 SVGIG (reference sequence). The CDR3 totals 15 residues. V lost 4 bases, J lost 1 base, and 16 bases lay in between. CDR3 amino acids: CAWTQSRGRNTEAFF. The CDR3, as DNA: TGTGCCTGGACCCAAAGTCGGGGAAGGAACACTGAAGCTTTCTTT.

CDR3 protein: CASSEPAANYGYTF. CDR3 DNA: TGTGCCAGCAGTGAGCCAGCTGCTAACTATGGCTACACCTTC. The chain combines TRBV6-5 with TRBJ1-2; no clear D. Germline V gene lookup returns CDR1 MNHEY and CDR2 SVGAGI. CDR3 length: 14 residues. Trimming stripped 5 bases from V and 0 bases from J, with 10 bases between.

The rearrangement uses TRBV5-1 and TRBJ2-1; 7 bases match TRBD1. CDR3 length: 15 amino acids. CDR1 is SGHRS, CDR2 YFSETQ, per germline. V lost 4 bases, J lost 3 bases, and 7 bases stayed unmatched. CDR3 nucleotide sequence: TGCGCCAGCAGCCCCGCCTGGACAGGCTACAATGAGCAGTTCTTC. Translation gives CASSPAWTGYNEQFF.

This clone occurred a few times. V is TRBV5-4 and J is TRBJ2-5; no clear D gene. There are 13 residues in the CDR3. Germline V gene lookup returns CDR1 SGHNT and CDR2 YYREEE (reference sequence). V was pared by 3 bases and J by 2 bases, with 8 bases between. The CDR3 region has the DNA TGTGCCAGCAGCTGGGTTGAACAAGAGACCCAGTACTTC. It specifies CASSWVEQETQYF.

This clone was picked up a small number of times. The chain employs TRBV30 and TRBJ2-5; D is unclear. CDR3 length: 10 residues. The V gene's germline CDR1 is GTSNPN and CDR2 SVGIG (reference sequence). The V end lost 5 bases, the J end lost 1 base, and 2 bases lay between the germline ends. The CDR3 here is CAWVQETQYF. In nucleotides, the CDR3 is TGTGCCTGGGTCCAAGAGACCCAGTACTTC. Combining the CDR3 with reference TRBV30 and TRBJ2-5 gives the whole variable domain SQTIHQWPATLVQPVGSPLSLECTVEGTSNPNLYWYRQAAGRGLQLLFYSVGIGQISSEVPQNLSASRPQDRQFILSSKKLLLSDSGFYLCAWVQETQYFGPGTRLLVL.

This chain uses TRBV9 with TRBJ2-7; 8 bases are shared with TRBD1. The V and J ends lost 0 bases and 1 base, in that order; junction bases with no gene match: 3. The CDR3 totals 15 residues. The germline V gene encodes CDR1 SGDLS and CDR2 YYNGEE. CDR3 bases: TGTGCCAGCAGCGTAGGCGGACAGGGTTCCTACGAGCAGTACTTC. The encoded protein is CASSVGGQGSYEQYF.

The chain couples TRBV7-9 to TRBJ1-1; D might be TRBD1 (6 bases). The CDR3 length is 14 residues. From germline, CDR1 is SEHNR and CDR2 FQNEAQ (reference sequence). V dropped 3 bases and J dropped 1 base, with 9 bases sitting between them. As DNA, the CDR3 is TGTGCCAGCAGCTTTGGGGGCGGGAACACTGAAGCTTTCTTT. Translating gives CASSFGGGNTEAFF.

This clone was detected once. The rearrangement joins TRBV16 to TRBJ1-1; no definite D call. Trimming removed 3 bases from V and 2 bases from J, with 7 bases in between. The CDR3 has 13 residues. Germline V lookup: CDR1 KGHSY, CDR2 FQNENV. The chain's CDR3 is CASSQEPNTEAFF. DNA for the CDR3: TGTGCCAGCAGCCAGGAACCAAACACTGAAGCTTTCTTT. Filled out from reference TRBV16 and TRBJ1-1, the complete variable domain reads GEEVAQTPKHLVRGEGQKAKLYCAPIKGHSYVFWYQQVLKNEFKFLISFQNENVFDETGMPKERFSAKCLPNSPCSLEIQATKLEDSAVYFCASSQEPNTEAFFGQGTRLTVV.

This clone has at least ten counts. CDR3 sequence: CASSIGFAGANTEAFF. CDR3 coding DNA: TGTGCCAGTAGTATAGGATTTGCAGGGGCGAACACTGAAGCTTTCTTT. V is TRBV19 and J is TRBJ1-1; a weak D match, TRBD1 (6 bases). CDR3 length equals 16 residues. V lost 1 base, J lost 1 base, and 13 bases lay in between. Per germline, CDR1 LNHDA and CDR2 SQIVND (reference sequence). The variable domain in full, with the rest retrieved from reference TRBV19 and TRBJ1-1, is DGGITQSPKYLFRKEGQNVTLSCEQNLNHDAMYWYRQDPGQGLRLIYYSQIVNDFQKGDIAEGYSVSREKKESFPLTVTSAQKNPTAFYLCASSIGFAGANTEAFFGQGTRLTVV.

This clone appeared a few times. CDR3 DNA: TGTGCCAGCAGCTTATGGGGGCGGGGAACCCAAAACATTCAGTACTTC. Translated, it gives CASSLWGRGTQNIQYF. The chain links TRBV11-2 to TRBJ2-4; D is perhaps TRBD1 or TRBD2 (6 bases each). Per germline, CDR1 SGHAT and CDR2 FQNNGV. The V end was cut by 2 bases, the J end by 5 bases, with 16 bases between. This CDR3 comprises 16 residues. Based on the CDR3 plus reference TRBV11-2 and TRBJ2-4, the full variable domain is EAGVAQSPRYKIIEKRQSVAFWCNPISGHATLYWYQQILGQGPKLLIQFQNNGVVDDSQLPKDRFSAERLKGVDSTLKIQPAKLEDSAVYLCASSLWGRGTQNIQYFGAGTRLSVL.